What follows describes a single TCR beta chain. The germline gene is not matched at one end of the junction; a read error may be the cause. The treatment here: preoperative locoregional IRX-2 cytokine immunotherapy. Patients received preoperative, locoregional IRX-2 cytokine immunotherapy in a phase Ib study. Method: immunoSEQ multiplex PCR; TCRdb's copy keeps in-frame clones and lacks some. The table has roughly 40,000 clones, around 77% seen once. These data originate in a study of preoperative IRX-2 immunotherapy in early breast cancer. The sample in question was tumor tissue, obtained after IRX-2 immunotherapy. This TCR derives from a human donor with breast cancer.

This CDR3 is CAISHLSGGNYNEQFF. DNA for the CDR3: TGTGCCATCAGTCACCTTAGCGGGGGAAATTACAATGAGCAGTTCTTC. The V call is TRBV6-4, the J call TRBJ2-1; 9 nucleotides match TRBD2. The germline V gene encodes CDR1 MRHNA and CDR2 SNTAGT. The CDR3 is 16 residues long.